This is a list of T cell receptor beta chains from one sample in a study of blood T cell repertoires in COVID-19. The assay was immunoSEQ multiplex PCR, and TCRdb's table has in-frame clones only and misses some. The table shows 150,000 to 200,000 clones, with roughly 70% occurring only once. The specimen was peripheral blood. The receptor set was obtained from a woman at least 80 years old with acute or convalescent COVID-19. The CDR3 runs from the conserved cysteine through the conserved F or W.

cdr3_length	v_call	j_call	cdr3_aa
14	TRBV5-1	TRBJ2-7	CASSLGTDSYEQYF
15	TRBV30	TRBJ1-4	CAWSITGFMGEKLFF
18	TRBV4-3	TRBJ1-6	CASSQDLGGNSYNSPLHF
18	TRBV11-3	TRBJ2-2	CASSPRAGDLGGTGELFF
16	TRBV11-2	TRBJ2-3	CASSQPSVGRGDTQYF
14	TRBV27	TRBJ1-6	CASSRDRGGSPLHF
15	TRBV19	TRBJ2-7	CATTARNGGPHEQYF
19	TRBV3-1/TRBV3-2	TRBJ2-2	CASSQGLAGPTTGTGELFF
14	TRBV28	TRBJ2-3	CASSLGLTTDTQYF
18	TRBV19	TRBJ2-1	CASTRTSGRRSSYNEQFF
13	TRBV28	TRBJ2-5	CASRTGSQETQYF
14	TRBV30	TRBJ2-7	CAWRLAGGPYEQYF
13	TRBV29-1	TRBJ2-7	CSVGQGALNEQYF
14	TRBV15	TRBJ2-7	CATSRARDVHEQYF
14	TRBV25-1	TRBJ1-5	CASSDWQGAQPQHF
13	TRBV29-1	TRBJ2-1	CSAGQGARNEQFF
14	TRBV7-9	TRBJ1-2	CASSPGGLPWGYTF